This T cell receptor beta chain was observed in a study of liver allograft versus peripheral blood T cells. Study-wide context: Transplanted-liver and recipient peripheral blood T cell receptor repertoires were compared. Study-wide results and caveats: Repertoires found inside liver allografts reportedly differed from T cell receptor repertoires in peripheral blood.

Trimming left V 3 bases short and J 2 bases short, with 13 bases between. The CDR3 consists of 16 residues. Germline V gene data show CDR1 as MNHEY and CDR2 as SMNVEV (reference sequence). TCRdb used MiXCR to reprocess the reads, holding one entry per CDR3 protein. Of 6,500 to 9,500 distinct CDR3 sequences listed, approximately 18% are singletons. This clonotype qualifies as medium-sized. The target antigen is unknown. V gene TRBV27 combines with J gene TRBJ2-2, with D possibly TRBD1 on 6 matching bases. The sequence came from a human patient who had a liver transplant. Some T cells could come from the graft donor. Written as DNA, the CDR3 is TGTGCCAGCAGTTTTGCACCGGGACACAACACCGGGGAGCTGTTTTTT. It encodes CASSFAPGHNTGELFF.